The text below deals with one T cell receptor (beta chain). The target of this receptor is not known. This sequence may be a read error, since a much larger clone differs from it by one base. Profiling of TCR beta VDJ combinations and CDR3 sequences used genomic DNA as the template. An Illumina HiSeq 2000 was the platform used for TCR repertoire sequencing. In the paper's pipeline: Repertoire assessment relied on Simpson's diversity index, CDR3 size and DJ length profiles, and TRBV/TRBJ rearrangement plots. Whichever DNA sequence was most abundant in the deep sequencing data was defined as the immunodominant clone. CDR3 amino acid sequences were checked for sharing between subjects and were compared against published repertoires and the VDJdb database. The raw public data were reprocessed by TCRdb itself: fastp quality trimming at Q25, MiXCR clonotype calling, in-frame beta chains only. A single entry per CDR3 protein holds the most common genes and DNA from its merged rows. The V and J calls follow TCRdb's processing rather than the paper's. This sample lists some 120,000 distinct CDR3 sequences; about 48% were detected once. The ten top clones hold 2% to 3% of the sample.

TCR repertoires of sorted CD4+ and CD8+ blood T cells from severe aplastic anemia patients and healthy subjects were deep-sequenced in the study. Ficoll-Paque density gradient centrifugation was used to isolate peripheral blood mononuclear cells. CD4+ and CD8+ T cells were sorted by FACS or magnetic beads before DNA extraction. The data derive from a study of CD8+CD57+ T cells in acquired aplastic anemia (dated by TCRdb to the late 2010s). For the study in its entirety: On average, sorted CD4+ and CD8+ cells yielded roughly 3.4 ug of extracted DNA, with a range of about 0.17 to 27.4 ug. An average of approximately 10 million reads for CD4+ cells and 11 million to 13 million reads for CD8+ cells was obtained from healthy donor samples. Points the paper makes about the study in general: Twenty-nine CD8+ CDR3 sequences were found in both patients and controls but appeared to be highly expressed in patients and within the immunodominant clones of the patients. Between patients and healthy controls, no significant difference in CD8+ Simpson's diversity was found (P=0.060).

This receptor was obtained from a human donor in good health, serving as a control. The sequencing input was sorted CD4+, CD8+, or CD8+CD57+ T cells (not recorded which) from PBMCs.

The base sequence is TGCGCCAGCAGCTTGACCCCTTCGGGGGGGGCCAGCGTCCTGACTTTC. Its protein reads: CASSLTPSGGASVLTF. The chain was built from TRBV5-1 and TRBJ2-6; 8 junctional bases match TRBD2. For CDR1 and CDR2, the germline V gene lists SGHRS and YFSETQ. Taken from cysteine to phenylalanine, the CDR3 has 16 residues. Only the CDR3 region is kept as DNA, spanning 48 bases read in frame from base 1.